The T cell receptor beta chain described here comes from a study of blood T cell repertoires in COVID-19 (dated by TCRdb to the early 2020s). About the study as a whole: Samples covering the acute and convalescent phases of COVID-19 were provided by collaborators in the United States, Italy and Spain. Where available, HLA class I and class II types were taken from metadata supplied by the sample provider and were not determined by assay-based typing. The repertoires were released in a freely available public database meant as a resource for research on the immune response to SARS-CoV-2. Subjects who had been exposed to COVID-19, were actively infected with it, or had recovered from it provided the deeply sampled blood TCRbeta repertoires that made up the dataset. Samples came from the ongoing ImmuneRACE study (first 160 participants) plus 1,254 subjects from 6 global collaborators. The material from the prospective study consisted of cDNA or gDNA derived from T cells, B-cell-depleted T cells, or PBMCs. Nearly every sample came with metadata listing a de-identified subject ID, COVID-19 status, age in years and sex.

Study-wide findings and limitations: How much clinical and demographic metadata was included differed by source and by participant, and the metadata was provided uncurated.

The CDR3, from cysteine to phenylalanine, totals 14 residues. Of the read, only the CDR3 DNA is kept; its 42 bases are in frame from base 1. The junction shows trimming of 7 bases on V and 7 bases on J, and the gene matches do not reach 11 bases of it. CDR1 and CDR2 were assigned from the germline V gene as MNHEY and SVGAGI. As to this clone: Its specific antigen is unknown. The sample holds no much larger clone one base away, and base qualities are not on file.

Collaborating institutions collected whole blood in K2EDTA tubes following their own protocols. Collaborator samples were shipped for TCRbeta analysis as frozen whole blood, isolated PBMCs, or DNA extracted from either sample type. The immunoSEQ Assay, a bias-controlled multiplex PCR, was used to amplify TCRbeta CDR3 regions from genomic DNA. The study's own analysis went as follows. Within the assay, amplification of reference gene primers was used to estimate how many nucleated cells each sample contained. Sequence reads were collapsed and filtered to measure the absolute abundance of every unique TCRbeta CDR3 rearrangement. For each sample, productive Simpson clonality was calculated as the square root of Simpson's diversity index over productive rearrangements. Entries here come from immuneACCESS through TCRdb and include only in-frame sequences with V and J called. Some clones fail to appear in such tables; in the studies checked, an unresolved V gene covers under half of the shortfall, and the cause of the remainder is unknown. V, J and clone size reflect that table, while D and trimming were determined from the DNA. The sample profile shows about 190,000 clones; 80% to 90% of them were found once. The ten largest clones take up less than 20% of the sample.

The chain is assembled from TRBV6-5 and TRBJ1-2; the central 8 bases match TRBD1. Sequencing used peripheral blood. The origin of this receptor is a human donor in a cohort sampled during active COVID-19. The CDR3 region reads CASISGPGGLGYTF. The nucleotides are TGTGCCAGCATATCAGGACCAGGGGGCCTTGGCTACACCTTC.